The TCR beta chain under discussion was sequenced for a study of cytomegalovirus exposure and HLA in healthy donors. Study context: HLA-typed donors were the source of about 85 million unique TCRs held in an early data release. Study-level findings and limits: Several of the most significant clusters appeared linked to common viral pathogens, based on a later analysis. Association with HLA alleles at 0.05 false discovery rate was found for approximately 18,000 TCR beta sequences in a later analysis.

Germline V CDR1 and CDR2: MNHNY, SVGAGI (reference sequence). The CDR3 length is 12 residues. The trim removed 7 bases at V and 5 bases at J, leaving 4 bases unmatched. About this clone itself: Its target is unknown.

Primers included in the PCR were 60 Vbeta and 13 Jbeta primers. The assay was immunoSEQ multiplex PCR, and TCRdb's table has in-frame clones only and misses some. The sample has some 120,000 clones, 75% to 90% seen once. Sequences were obtained from PBMCs. V gene TRBV6-6 combines with J gene TRBJ2-7; 8 bases are a match to TRBD1. This receptor was obtained from a man aged 50-59 years in good health and CMV-seronegative. Here the CDR3 reads CASTQGAHEQYF. The CDR3 bases are TGTGCCAGCACCCAGGGGGCCCACGAGCAGTACTTC.